This T cell receptor beta chain was recovered during a study of T cell changes during pregnancy in multiple sclerosis. CDR3 size: 16 residues. Germline V gene lookup returns CDR1 LNHNV and CDR2 YYDKDF (reference sequence). V lost 5 bases and J lost 7; bases outside the gene matches: 12. Method: immunoSEQ multiplex PCR; TCRdb's copy keeps in-frame clones and lacks some. The sample includes about 46,000 clones, around 93% of them seen just once. The receptor was isolated from a female donor with multiple sclerosis, enrolled in a pregnancy study. The chain employs TRBV15 and TRBJ2-1; TRBD2 aligns across 9 bases. The input for sequencing was CD8+ T cells from peripheral blood mononuclear cells, taken after pregnancy. The CDR3 coding sequence is TGTGCCACCAGCTCTTCACTCCCGGGACTAGCAAATGAGCAGTTCTTC. It codes for CATSSSLPGLANEQFF.